These T cell receptor beta chains were read from a single sample in a study of regulatory T cells in long-lasting Graves disease. TCRdb called the multiplex PCR reads again in MiXCR, with one record for every CDR3 protein. This table holds around 480,000 distinct CDR3 sequences, 15% to 20% found once. This sample also appeared in a second study, on T cells in Graves' hyperthyroidism and ophthalmopathy.

Sequencing was performed on peripheral blood mononuclear cells (PBMCs), taken at new diagnosis, from a patient treated with antithyroid drugs. These receptors all come from a man aged 35 to 55 with Graves disease. Both conserved end residues are part of each CDR3. A D gene is named only where the DNA matches it firmly. Size is stated for part of the rows, as once, few or many counts, or as a class when the clone is expanded.

>many|TRBV28|TRBJ2-5|.
CASSSTSLGRIQETQYF
TGTGCCAGCAGTTCGACGTCGCTGGGGCGAATCCAAGAGACCCAGTACTTC
>many|TRBV6-1|TRBJ2-1|TRBD2
CATYNSGTGNEQFF
TGTGCCACCTACAATAGCGGGACTGGCAATGAGCAGTTCTTC
>many|TRBV28|TRBJ2-5|.
CASSLVVRETQYF
TGTGCCAGCAGTTTAGTGGTGCGGGAGACCCAGTACTTC
>many|TRBV20-1|TRBJ2-2|.
CSARDLMGGRPNTGELFF
TGCAGTGCTAGAGACTTGATGGGGGGTCGTCCGAACACCGGGGAGCTGTTTTTT
>many|TRBV30|TRBJ1-5|.
CAWSVGMDQPQHF
TGTGCCTGGAGTGTTGGGATGGATCAGCCCCAGCATTTT
>many|TRBV6-2/TRBV6-3|TRBJ1-6|.
CASSERSRGESSYNSPLHF
TGTGCCAGCAGTGAACGGTCTAGGGGCGAAAGCTCCTATAATTCACCCCTCCACTTT
>few|TRBV29-1|TRBJ1-5|TRBD1
CSVQDRVHQPQHF
TGCAGCGTTCAGGACAGGGTGCATCAGCCCCAGCATTTT
>few|TRBV2|TRBJ1-2|.
CASRGDKGYTF
TGTGCCAGCAGAGGGGACAAGGGCTACACCTTC
>.|TRBV6-2/TRBV6-3|TRBJ2-7|TRBD2
CASSSPTSTYEQYF
TGTGCCAGCAGTTCACCGACTAGCACCTACGAGCAGTACTTC
>many|TRBV2|TRBJ2-2|.
CASSEGVLEPGELFF
TGTGCCAGCAGTGAAGGGGTACTAGAACCCGGGGAGCTGTTTTTT
>few|TRBV20-1|TRBJ2-7|.
CSARGGYSSYEQYF
TGCAGTGCTAGAGGGGGGTACAGCTCCTACGAGCAGTACTTC
>.|TRBV29-1|TRBJ2-7|TRBD2
CSVAGLAGVEEQYF
TGCAGCGTGGCAGGGCTAGCGGGTGTAGAGGAGCAGTACTTC
>few|TRBV15|TRBJ2-5|.
CATSPPSLETQYF
TGTGCCACCAGCCCGCCAAGTCTTGAGACCCAGTACTTC
>many|TRBV6-5|TRBJ2-1|TRBD2
CASSSRLAGANEQFF
TGTGCCAGCAGTTCAAGACTAGCGGGAGCTAATGAGCAGTTCTTC
>.|TRBV11-2|TRBJ2-7|.
CASSLKGYGQYF
TGTGCCAGCAGCTTAAAGGGTTACGGGCAGTACTTC
>.|TRBV7-3|TRBJ2-2|.
CASSWEPGGELFF
TGTGCCAGCAGCTGGGAACCAGGCGGGGAGCTGTTTTTT
>few|TRBV12-3/TRBV12-4|TRBJ2-4|.
CASTKKGNIQYF
TGTGCCAGCACCAAGAAGGGAAACATTCAGTACTTC
>few|TRBV6-1|TRBJ2-1|TRBD1
CASKYRDRVKQFF
TGTGCCAGCAAATACAGGGACAGGGTGAAGCAGTTCTTC
>.|TRBV5-5|TRBJ2-7|TRBD1
CASSLGQGGTYEQYF
TGTGCCAGCAGCTTGGGACAGGGGGGTACCTACGAGCAGTACTTC
>.|TRBV29-1|TRBJ1-1|.
CSVETGMNTEAFF
TGCAGCGTTGAAACGGGAATGAACACTGAAGCTTTCTTT
>many|TRBV14|TRBJ2-1|TRBD1
CASSEQGGISYNEQFF
TGTGCCAGCAGCGAACAGGGGGGCATCTCCTACAATGAGCAGTTCTTC
>many|TRBV11-2|TRBJ2-7|.
CASSPLGFLYEQYF
TGTGCCAGCAGCCCTTTGGGCTTCCTTTACGAGCAGTACTTC
>many|TRBV20-1|TRBJ2-5|TRBD1
CSAAPGQGNLEETQYF
TGCAGTGCTGCTCCGGGACAGGGGAACTTAGAAGAGACCCAGTACTTC
>few|TRBV19|TRBJ2-3|.
CASRVSRGEDTQYF
TGTGCCAGTAGGGTGAGTCGGGGAGAGGATACGCAGTATTTT
>many|TRBV7-2|TRBJ2-7|TRBD1
CASSWDRSYEQYF
TGTGCCAGCAGTTGGGACAGGAGCTACGAGCAGTACTTC
>many|TRBV24-1|TRBJ2-1|.
CATSDSDRPNEQFF
TGTGCCACCAGTGATTCAGACAGGCCCAATGAGCAGTTCTTC
>.|TRBV12-3/TRBV12-4|TRBJ2-1|.
CASNPDWSYNEQFF
TGTGCCAGCAACCCGGACTGGTCCTACAATGAGCAGTTCTTC
>many|TRBV24-1|TRBJ2-7|.
CATSDNNGVYEQYF
TGTGCCACCAGTGATAATAACGGAGTATACGAGCAGTACTTC